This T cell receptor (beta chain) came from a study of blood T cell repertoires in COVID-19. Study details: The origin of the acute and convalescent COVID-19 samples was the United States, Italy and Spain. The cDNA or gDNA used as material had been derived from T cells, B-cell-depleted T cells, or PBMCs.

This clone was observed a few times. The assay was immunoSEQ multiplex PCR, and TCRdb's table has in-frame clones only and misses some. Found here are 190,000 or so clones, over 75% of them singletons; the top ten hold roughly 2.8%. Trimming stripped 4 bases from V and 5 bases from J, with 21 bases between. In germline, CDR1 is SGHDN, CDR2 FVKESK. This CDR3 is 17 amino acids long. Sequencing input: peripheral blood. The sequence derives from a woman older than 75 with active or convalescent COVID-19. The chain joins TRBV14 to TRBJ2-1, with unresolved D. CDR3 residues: CASSPGTLIRVDNEQFF. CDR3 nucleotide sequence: TGTGCCAGCAGCCCTGGTACTCTTATCCGGGTCGACAATGAGCAGTTCTTC.